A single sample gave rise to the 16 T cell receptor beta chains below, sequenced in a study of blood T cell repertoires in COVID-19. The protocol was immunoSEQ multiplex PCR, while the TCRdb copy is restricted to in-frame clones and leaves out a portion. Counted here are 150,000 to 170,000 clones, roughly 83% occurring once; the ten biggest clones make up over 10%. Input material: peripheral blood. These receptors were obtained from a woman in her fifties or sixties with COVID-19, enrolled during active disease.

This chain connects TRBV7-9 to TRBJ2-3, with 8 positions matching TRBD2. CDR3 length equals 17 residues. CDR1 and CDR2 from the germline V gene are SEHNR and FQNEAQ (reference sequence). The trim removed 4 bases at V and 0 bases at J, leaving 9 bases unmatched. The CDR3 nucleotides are TGTGCCAGCAGCTCCCCAGGACTAGCCCGGAGCACAGATACGCAGTATTTT. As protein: CASSSPGLARSTDTQYF.

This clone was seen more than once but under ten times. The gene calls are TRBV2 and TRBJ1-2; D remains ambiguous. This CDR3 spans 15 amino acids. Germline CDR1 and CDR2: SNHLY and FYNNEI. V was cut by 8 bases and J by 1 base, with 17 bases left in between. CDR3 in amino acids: CASRERPLLNYGYTF. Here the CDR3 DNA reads TGTGCCAGCCGGGAAAGGCCTTTACTTAACTATGGCTACACCTTC. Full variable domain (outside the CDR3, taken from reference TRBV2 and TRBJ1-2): EPEVTQTPSHQVTQMGQEVILRCVPISNHLYFYWYRQILGQKVEFLVSFYNNEISEKSEIFDDQFSVERPDGSNFTLKIRSTKLEDSAMYFCASRERPLLNYGYTFGSGTRLTVV.

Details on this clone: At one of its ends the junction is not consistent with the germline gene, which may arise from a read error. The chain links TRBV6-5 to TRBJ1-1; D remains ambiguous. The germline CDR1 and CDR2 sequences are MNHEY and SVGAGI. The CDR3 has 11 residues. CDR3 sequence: CATSRGGEAFF. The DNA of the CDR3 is TGTGCCACCAGTCGGGGTGGTGAAGCTTTCTTT.

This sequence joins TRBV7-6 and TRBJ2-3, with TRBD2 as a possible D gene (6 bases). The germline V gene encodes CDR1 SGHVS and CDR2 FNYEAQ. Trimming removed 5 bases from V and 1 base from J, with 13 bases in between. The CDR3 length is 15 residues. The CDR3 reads CASSVRDFRTDTQYF. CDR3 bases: TGTGCCAGCAGCGTACGGGACTTCCGCACAGATACGCAGTATTTT.

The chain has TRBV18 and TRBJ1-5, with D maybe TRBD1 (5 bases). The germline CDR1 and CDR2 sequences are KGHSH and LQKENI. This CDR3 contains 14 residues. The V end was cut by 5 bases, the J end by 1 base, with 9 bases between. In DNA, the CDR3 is TGTGCCAGCTCAGCGGAGGGGAGCAATCAGCCCCAGCATTTT. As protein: CASSAEGSNQPQHF.

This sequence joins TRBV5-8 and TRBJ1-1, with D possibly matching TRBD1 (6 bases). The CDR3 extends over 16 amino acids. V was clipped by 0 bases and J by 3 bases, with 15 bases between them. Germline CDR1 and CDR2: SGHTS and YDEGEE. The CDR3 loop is CASSLAVLGADTEAFF. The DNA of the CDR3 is TGTGCCAGCAGCTTGGCAGTATTGGGGGCGGACACTGAAGCTTTCTTT.

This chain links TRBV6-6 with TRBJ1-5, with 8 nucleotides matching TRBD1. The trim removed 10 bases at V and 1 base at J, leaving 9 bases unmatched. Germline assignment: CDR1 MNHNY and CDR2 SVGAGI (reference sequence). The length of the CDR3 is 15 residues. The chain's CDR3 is CATISQGASNQPQHF. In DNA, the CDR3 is TGTGCCACTATTTCCCAGGGGGCGAGCAATCAGCCCCAGCATTTT.

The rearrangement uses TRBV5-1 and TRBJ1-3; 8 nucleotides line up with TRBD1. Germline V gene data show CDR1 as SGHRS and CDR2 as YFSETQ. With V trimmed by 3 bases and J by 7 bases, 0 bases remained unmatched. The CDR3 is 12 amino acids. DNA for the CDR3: TGCGCCAGCAGCTGGGACAGGAACACCATATATTTT. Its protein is CASSWDRNTIYF.

The CDR3: CASSVEGGEQYF. The CDR3, as DNA: TGTGCCAGCAGTGTCGAAGGAGGCGAGCAGTACTTC. The chain carries TRBV7-9 and TRBJ2-7; D is possibly TRBD2 (5 bases). V was cut by 6 bases and J by 6 bases, with 12 bases left in between. The CDR3 has 12 amino acids. Germline V CDR1 and CDR2: SEHNR, FQNEAQ (reference sequence).

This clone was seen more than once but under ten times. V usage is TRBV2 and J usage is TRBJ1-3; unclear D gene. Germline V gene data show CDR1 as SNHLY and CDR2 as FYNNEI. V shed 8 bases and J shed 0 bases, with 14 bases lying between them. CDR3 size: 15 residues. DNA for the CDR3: TGTGCCAGCCGGAAGGGAGAGAGCTCTGGAAACACCATATATTTT. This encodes CASRKGESSGNTIYF.

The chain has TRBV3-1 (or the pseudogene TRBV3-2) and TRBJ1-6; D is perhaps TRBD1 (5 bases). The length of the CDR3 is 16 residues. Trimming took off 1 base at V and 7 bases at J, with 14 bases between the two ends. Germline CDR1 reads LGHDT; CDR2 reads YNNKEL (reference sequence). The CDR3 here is CASSQARPGRNSPLHF. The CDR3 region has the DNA TGTGCCAGCAGCCAAGCACGGCCAGGGCGAAATTCACCCCTCCACTTT.

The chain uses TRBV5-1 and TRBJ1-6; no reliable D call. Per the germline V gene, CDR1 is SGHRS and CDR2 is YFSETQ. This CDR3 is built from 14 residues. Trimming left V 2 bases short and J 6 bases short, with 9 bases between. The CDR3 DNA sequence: TGCGCCAGCAGCTTCGGGGAAATTAATTCACCCCTCCACTTT. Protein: CASSFGEINSPLHF. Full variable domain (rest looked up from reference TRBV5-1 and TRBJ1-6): KAGVTQTPRYLIKTRGQQVTLSCSPISGHRSVSWYQQTPGQGLQFLFEYFSETQRNKGNFPGRFSGRQFSNSRSEMNVSTLELGDSALYLCASSFGEINSPLHFGNGTRLTVT.

CDR3: CASSISSGGAGEQFF. The CDR3 nucleotides read TGTGCCAGCAGTATTTCTAGCGGGGGGGCCGGTGAGCAGTTCTTC. V gene TRBV11-2 combines with J gene TRBJ2-1; 12 bases fit TRBD2. The ends lost 6 bases at V and 9 bases at J; junction bases unmatched: 9. Germline CDR1 reads SGHAT; CDR2 reads FQNNGV. The CDR3 is 15 amino acids.

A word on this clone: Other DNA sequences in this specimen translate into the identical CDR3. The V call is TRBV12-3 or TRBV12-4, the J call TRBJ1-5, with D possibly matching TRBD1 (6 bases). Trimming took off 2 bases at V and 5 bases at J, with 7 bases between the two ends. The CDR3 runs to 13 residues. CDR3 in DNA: TGTGCCAGCAGTTTACAGGGGTATCAGCCCCAGCATTTT. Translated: CASSLQGYQPQHF.

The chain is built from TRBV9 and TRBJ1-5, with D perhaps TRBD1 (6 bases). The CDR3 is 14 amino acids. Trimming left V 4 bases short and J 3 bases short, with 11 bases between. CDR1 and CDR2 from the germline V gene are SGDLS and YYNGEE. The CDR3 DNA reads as TGTGCCAGCAGCCTTGGGACACACAATCAGCCCCAGCATTTT. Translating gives CASSLGTHNQPQHF.

CDR3 nucleotides: TGTGCCAGTAGTATCGGCGGGAGGCTAAACAATGAGCAGTTCTTC. Protein product: CASSIGGRLNNEQFF. The chain employs TRBV19 and TRBJ2-1; TRBD2 matches 8 bases. The CDR3 is made up of 15 amino acids. Germline CDR1 and CDR2: LNHDA and SQIVND (reference sequence). Trimming removed 3 bases from V and 5 bases from J; junction bases left unmatched: 6.